Below, 9 T cell receptor beta chains from the same sample are listed, as sequenced in a study of blood T cell repertoires in COVID-19. Assay: immunoSEQ multiplex PCR; the TCRdb copy retains only in-frame clones and omits some. The table records 97,000 or so clones, approximately 85% of them present only once. The sample consisted of peripheral blood. These receptors all stem from a woman over 75 with active or convalescent COVID-19.

The V and J genes are TRBV30 and TRBJ2-5; 11 bases line up with TRBD1. Trimming removed 3 bases from V and 1 base from J; junction bases left unmatched: 7. The CDR3 spans 16 residues. Germline V CDR1 and CDR2: GTSNPN, SVGIG (reference sequence). CDR3 coding DNA: TGTGCCTGGAGCAACGCTGGGACAGGGGGCCAAGAGACCCAGTACTTC. It is translated as CAWSNAGTGGQETQYF.

The chain recombines TRBV7-9 with TRBJ1-1, with 7 positions matching TRBD1. Unmatched junction bases numbered 12, after V lost 5 bases and J lost 3 bases. The CDR3 totals 16 residues. Germline V gives CDR1 SEHNR, CDR2 FQNEAQ (reference sequence). The CDR3 sequence: CASSTYRGGLDTEAFF. In DNA, the CDR3 is TGTGCCAGCAGCACCTACAGGGGCGGGTTGGACACTGAAGCTTTCTTT. Full variable domain (missing parts from reference TRBV7-9 and TRBJ1-1): DTGVSQNPRHKITKRGQNVTFRCDPISEHNRLYWYRQTLGQGPEFLTYFQNEAQLEKSRLLSDRFSAERPKGSFSTLEIQRTEQGDSAMYLCASSTYRGGLDTEAFFGQGTRLTVV.

The J gene is TRBJ2-5, the V gene TRBV24-1; 8 bases are a match to TRBD1. Per the germline V gene, CDR1 is KGHDR and CDR2 is SFDVKD. Unmatched junction bases numbered 5, after V lost 4 bases and J lost 5 bases. The CDR3 runs 14 residues. CDR3 sequence (DNA): TGTGCCACCAGTGACAGACAGGGGTATGAGACCCAGTACTTC. Translation: CATSDRQGYETQYF.

CDR3 protein: CASSLALTENTEAFF. The DNA for the CDR3 is TGTGCCAGCAGCCTAGCTCTTACAGAGAACACTGAAGCTTTCTTT. This chain uses TRBV11-2 with TRBJ1-1; no clear D. V was shortened by 5 bases and J by 1 base, with 14 bases between the two germline ends. This CDR3 contains 15 residues. Germline CDR1 is SGHAT and CDR2 is FQNNGV.

The table lists this clone with a count of one. The chain carries TRBV7-2 and TRBJ2-2; D not resolved. The V gene lost 3 bases and the J gene lost 0 bases, with 5 bases spanning the gap. This CDR3 has 14 amino acids. CDR1 and CDR2 (germline): SGHTA, FQGNSA. The CDR3 DNA reads as TGTGCCAGCAGCTTTCAGTCGAACACCGGGGAGCTGTTTTTT. Protein sequence: CASSFQSNTGELFF.

This chain uses TRBV28 with TRBJ2-7; 7 nucleotides match TRBD1. Per germline, CDR1 MDHEN and CDR2 SYDVKM. The CDR3 runs 15 residues. Trimming cost V 3 bases and J 2 bases; bases outside gene matches: 7. The DNA for the CDR3 is TGTGCCAGCAGTTTTCGAAGGGGGCTCACCTACGAGCAGTACTTC. It translates to CASSFRRGLTYEQYF.

This chain connects TRBV7-8 to TRBJ2-2; D is unclear. Per the germline V gene, CDR1 is SGHVS and CDR2 is FQNEAQ. This CDR3 is 14 amino acids long. Trimming took off 6 bases at V and 0 bases at J, with 8 bases between the two ends. The CDR3 reads CASRQWSNTGELFF. The CDR3 DNA reads TGTGCCAGCAGACAGTGGTCGAACACCGGGGAGCTGTTTTTT.

A few counts support this clone. The V gene is TRBV25-1, the J gene TRBJ1-6, with 9 bases identical to TRBD1. The CDR3 has 15 residues. Germline V gene lookup returns CDR1 MGHDK and CDR2 SYGVNS. J was trimmed by 9 bases and V by 4 bases; bases with no gene match: 7. CDR3 sequence: CASSAPGTGSSPLHF. CDR3 DNA: TGTGCCAGCAGTGCTCCCGGGACAGGGAGTTCACCCCTCCACTTT.

CDR3 DNA: TGTGCCATCAGTGGAGGACAGATAGAGTTCTTC. Its protein product is CAISGGQIEFF. V is TRBV10-3 and J is TRBJ2-1, with D possibly being TRBD1 (6 bases). This CDR3 is built from 11 residues. Per the germline V gene, CDR1 is ENHRY and CDR2 is SYGVKD. Trimming shortened V by 4 bases and J by 14 bases, and 12 bases separated the two germline ends.